The rows below give T cell receptor beta chains drawn from one sample of a study of cytomegalovirus exposure and HLA in healthy donors. The protocol was immunoSEQ multiplex PCR, while the TCRdb copy is restricted to in-frame clones and leaves out a portion. This table has roughly 200,000 clones, 65% to 85% appearing once. Sequencing input: PBMCs. The receptor source for this set is a boy aged 2 to 10 in good health and CMV-seronegative. Each CDR3 is given with its conserved first and last residue. The D gene is left open where the match is weak. Size is omitted from some rows. Given values are once, few, many or a class for expanded clones.

d_call	v_call	j_call	clone_size	cdr3_length	cdr3_nt	cdr3_aa
TRBD1	TRBV27	TRBJ1-1	-	14	TGTGCCAGCCGGACAGGGGGCTTGAACACTGAAGCTTTCTTT	CASRTGGLNTEAFF
-	TRBV19	TRBJ1-5	few	12	TGTGCCAGTAGCGAGGGCAATCAGCCCCAGCATTTT	CASSEGNQPQHF
TRBD1	TRBV7-9	TRBJ2-5	-	12	TGTGCCTGCCCAGGGGGAACGGAGACCCAGTACTTC	CACPGGTETQYF
-	TRBV12-5	TRBJ2-7	-	11	TGTGCTAGTGCTTTATACTACGAGCAGTACTTC	CASALYYEQYF
TRBD2	TRBV5-4	TRBJ2-7	-	14	TGTGCCAGCAGCTTGGCGGGGGGAGCCTACGAGCAGTACTTC	CASSLAGGAYEQYF
TRBD1	TRBV11-3	TRBJ2-7	-	13	TGTGCCAGCAGCTTGGGACAGACCTACGAGCAGTACTTC	CASSLGQTYEQYF
TRBD1	TRBV2	TRBJ2-3	-	16	TGTGCCAGCAGTGACATCCCGGACAGGGGTACAGATACGCAGTATTTT	CASSDIPDRGTDTQYF
-	TRBV4-2	TRBJ2-5	-	13	TGTGCCAGCAGCCAAGATCAGGGAGAGACCCAGTACTTC	CASSQDQGETQYF
TRBD2	TRBV2	TRBJ2-7	-	13	TGTGCCAGCACGGCCGGGGAGGGCTACGAGCAGTACTTC	CASTAGEGYEQYF
-	TRBV2	TRBJ2-3	-	13	TGTGCCAGCAGTGGCCAGCGGGTGGATACGCAGTATTTT	CASSGQRVDTQYF
-	TRBV9	TRBJ2-6	-	15	TGTGCCAGCAGCGTATGGGCTTTTGGGGCCAACGTCCTGACTTTC	CASSVWAFGANVLTF
-	TRBV6-1	TRBJ2-5	-	14	TGTGCCAGCAGTGAAGCGTGGAGCGGAGAGACCCAGTACTTC	CASSEAWSGETQYF
-	TRBV6-4	TRBJ2-3	-	15	TGTGCCAGCAGTGACTCGCCAGGGGCCACAGATACGCAGTATTTT	CASSDSPGATDTQYF
TRBD2	TRBV13	TRBJ2-5	-	12	TGTGCCAGCAGCTTAGCCCGGGACTATCTGTACTTC	CASSLARDYLYF
TRBD1	TRBV9	TRBJ2-7	-	16	TGTGCCAGCAGCTCAACCGGGGACAGTGTTATGTACGAGCAGTACTTC	CASSSTGDSVMYEQYF
TRBD2	TRBV7-9	TRBJ2-3	-	15	TGTGCCAGCAGCTCTGGACTCGCGGGGGCAGATACGCAGTATTTT	CASSSGLAGADTQYF
TRBD1	TRBV6-6	TRBJ1-4	few	13	TGTGCCAGCAGCGTGGACAGGGTGGGAAAACTGTTTTTT	CASSVDRVGKLFF
-	TRBV18	TRBJ2-3	-	13	TGTGCCAGCTCACCGAGTCGTACAGATACGCAGTATTTT	CASSPSRTDTQYF
-	TRBV6-5	TRBJ2-7	-	13	TGTGCCAGCGGACAGGGAGGGGCCTACGAGCAGTACTTC	CASGQGGAYEQYF
TRBD1	TRBV11-1	TRBJ1-1	once	15	TGTGCCAGCAGCTCCTACCCGGACAGGGCGCCTGAAGCTTTCTTT	CASSSYPDRAPEAFF
TRBD1	TRBV6-1	TRBJ1-1	-	14	TGTGCCAGCAGCTCCGGGACAGCGAACACTGAAGCTTTCTTT	CASSSGTANTEAFF
TRBD2	TRBV4-1	TRBJ2-3	-	21	TGCGCCAGCAGCCAACTAGTCGGACTAGCGGGGGGGAGAACTAGCACAGATACGCAGTATTTT	CASSQLVGLAGGRTSTDTQYF
TRBD1	TRBV6-5	TRBJ1-2	-	14	TGTGCCAGCAGTTACCTGGGACAGGGATATGGCTACACCTTC	CASSYLGQGYGYTF
-	TRBV4-1	TRBJ2-3	once	13	TGCGCCAGCCACGGCGGGAGCACAGATACGCAGTATTTT	CASHGGSTDTQYF
-	TRBV15	TRBJ1-1	-	14	TGTGCCACCAGCAGAGAAGGGGGGAACACTGAAGCTTTCTTT	CATSREGGNTEAFF
-	TRBV6-6	TRBJ2-2	-	12	TGTGCCAGCAGGGGGGGACAGGGGGAGCTGTTTTTT	CASRGGQGELFF
TRBD2	TRBV7-9	TRBJ2-5	-	16	TGTGCCAGCAGCGTATTAGCGGGGAAGCCGGGAAAGACCCAGTACTTC	CASSVLAGKPGKTQYF
-	TRBV14	TRBJ1-2	-	14	TGTGCCAGCAGCCAAGACCAAGGAGACTATGGCTACACCTTC	CASSQDQGDYGYTF
TRBD2	TRBV6-1	TRBJ2-7	few	13	TGTGCCACCGGGACTAGCGGTTTCTACGAGCAGTACTTC	CATGTSGFYEQYF
TRBD2	TRBV5-4	TRBJ2-2	-	16	TGTGCCAGCAGCTTAGGACTAGCGGGAGAAGCCGGGGAGCTGTTTTTT	CASSLGLAGEAGELFF
TRBD2	TRBV7-9	TRBJ2-5	once	15	TGTGCCAGCAGCCCGACTAGCGGGGACCAAGAGACCCAGTACTTC	CASSPTSGDQETQYF
TRBD1	TRBV7-9	TRBJ2-7	-	15	TGTTCCAGCAGCTTAGCCAGGGGGTCCCTCTACGAGCAGTACTTC	CSSSLARGSLYEQYF
-	TRBV25-1	TRBJ1-1	-	12	TGTGCCAGCTCCCTCGGAGGGACTGGAGCTTTCTTT	CASSLGGTGAFF
-	TRBV25-1	TRBJ1-1	-	13	TGTGCCAGCAGTGAGGGCAGCCACACTGAAGCTTTCTTT	CASSEGSHTEAFF
TRBD1	TRBV25-1	TRBJ1-1	-	13	TGTGCCAGCGGCAAAGACAGGGTCACTGAAGCTTTCTTT	CASGKDRVTEAFF